Below, 20 T cell receptor beta chains from the same sample are listed, as sequenced in a study of Tregs in tolerant kidney transplant recipients. Clones were sequenced by immunoSEQ multiplex PCR, and TCRdb holds only the in-frame ones, with some missing. Of tens of thousands of clones listed, 80% to 85% were seen once; the top ten hold 4.5% to 5.5%. Material for sequencing was CD4+ T cells from blood. These TCRs come from a human donor in good health.

The chain couples TRBV10-3 to TRBJ2-7; TRBD2 is a possible D gene (5 bases). V lost 6 bases and J 0 bases, leaving 18 bases between the germline ends. The CDR3 extends over 16 amino acids. Germline V gives CDR1 ENHRY, CDR2 SYGVKD. This CDR3 reads CAISLPRAESSYEQYF. DNA of the CDR3: TGTGCCATCAGCCTACCGAGGGCAGAGAGCTCCTACGAGCAGTACTTC.

The V and J genes are TRBV4-1 and TRBJ2-3; the D gene is possibly TRBD1 (5 bases). Germline V gene data show CDR1 as MGHRA and CDR2 as YSYEKL. The CDR3 spans 16 residues. Trimming cost V 3 bases and J 0 bases, with 13 bases left between them. CDR3 loop: CASSHLGHSSTDTQYF. CDR3 coding DNA: TGCGCCAGCAGCCACCTAGGACACTCTAGCACAGATACGCAGTATTTT.

The gene calls are TRBV29-1 and TRBJ2-1; 8 bases agree with TRBD2. Trimming took 6 bases from V and 9 from J; bases not matched to a gene: 7. This CDR3 comprises 12 residues. CDR1 and CDR2 from the germline V gene are SQVTM and ANQGSEA. CDR3: CSVGGGLGEQFF. The CDR3, as DNA: TGCAGCGTCGGGGGGGGCCTGGGTGAGCAGTTCTTC.

V and J are TRBV7-2 and TRBJ1-2; possible D gene TRBD1, 6 bases. The V gene lost 6 bases and the J gene lost 4 bases, with 12 bases spanning the gap. This CDR3 is built from 13 residues. The germline gives CDR1 SGHTA, CDR2 FQGNSA. The CDR3 nucleotides read TGTGCCAGCAGGACAGGAGGCCCCTATGGCTACACCTTC. It yields the protein CASRTGGPYGYTF.

The chain uses TRBV4-2 and TRBJ1-6; unclear D gene. Trimming pared 0 bases from V and 0 bases from J, leaving 6 bases between. CDR1 and CDR2 from the germline V gene are LGHNA and YNFKEQ. The CDR3 covers 16 residues. The CDR3 sequence: CASSQEPSSYNSPLHF. CDR3 sequence (DNA): TGTGCCAGCAGCCAAGAACCCAGCTCCTATAATTCACCCCTCCACTTT.

The chain links TRBV18 to TRBJ1-4; D gene unclear. Germline loops: CDR1 KGHSH, CDR2 LQKENI. Trimming removed 8 bases at V and 5 bases at J, with 15 bases between. There are 14 residues in the CDR3. CDR3 in amino acids: CASAFFSGNEKLFF. DNA for the CDR3: TGTGCCAGCGCCTTTTTTTCCGGCAATGAAAAACTGTTTTTT.

At least ten counts were recorded for this clone. The chain combines TRBV18 with TRBJ2-3; D gene unclear. V was cut by 3 bases and J by 5 bases, with 9 bases left in between. This CDR3 is 13 amino acids long. CDR1 KGHSH and CDR2 LQKENI come from the germline V gene. The chain's CDR3 is CASSPDLGDTQYF. The DNA for the CDR3 is TGTGCCAGCTCACCCGACCTGGGAGATACGCAGTATTTT.

This chain links TRBV4-1 with TRBJ1-6; 7 bases align to TRBD1. The CDR3 length is 15 residues. Germline CDR1 MGHRA, CDR2 YSYEKL. Losses at the gene ends were 3 bases for V and 11 bases for J; bases not matched to a gene: 10. As DNA, the CDR3 is TGCGCCAGCAGCCACCCACAGGGGAAGGGGGCACCCCTCCACTTT. This codes for CASSHPQGKGAPLHF.

The chain carries TRBV6-1 and TRBJ2-1; 7 bases are shared with TRBD2. Germline-derived CDR1 and CDR2 are MNHNS and SASEGT. The CDR3 contains 14 residues. Trimming cost V 6 bases and J 5 bases; bases outside gene matches: 7. Here the CDR3 reads CASSPVGGNNEQFF. CDR3 DNA sequence: TGTGCCAGCAGCCCGGTGGGGGGGAACAATGAGCAGTTCTTC.

This clone was recorded once. V gene TRBV18 combines with J gene TRBJ2-1; D gene unclear. Germline values: CDR1 KGHSH, CDR2 LQKENI. The CDR3 contains 15 residues. The ends were cut back, 0 bases at V and 3 bases at J, with 9 bases in the middle. The CDR3 nucleotides read TGTGCCAGCTCACCACCGGTTTGGGACTACAATGAGCAGTTCTTC. Translated, it gives CASSPPVWDYNEQFF.

V is TRBV11-3 and J is TRBJ2-5; D not certain. The V and J ends lost 3 bases and 5 bases respectively, with 10 bases between them. CDR3 size: 13 residues. CDR1 SGHNT and CDR2 YENEEA come from the germline V gene. The CDR3 nucleotides read TGTGCCAGCAGCTTGCCTAAGGCGGAGACCCAGTACTTC. Translated, it gives CASSLPKAETQYF.

A remark on this clone: Distinct nucleotide sequences in the sample also encode this CDR3. The chain recombines TRBV27 with TRBJ2-7; 9 positions agree with TRBD1. The CDR3 extends over 14 amino acids. V gave up 5 bases and J gave up 3 bases; unmatched junction bases: 5. Germline V lookup: CDR1 MNHEY, CDR2 SMNVEV (reference sequence). This CDR3 is CASSLNRGLYEQYF. The CDR3 bases are TGTGCCAGCAGTCTGAACAGGGGGCTCTACGAGCAGTACTTC.

The CDR3 nucleotides read TGTGCCAGCAGCTTAGGTGGGGACACAATAGGGGGCTACGAGCAGTACTTC. Residues: CASSLGGDTIGGYEQYF. V gene TRBV7-2 combines with J gene TRBJ2-7, with a weak D call TRBD1 (6 bases). Germline V CDR1 and CDR2: SGHTA, FQGNSA. V was clipped by 1 base and J by 3 bases, with 19 bases between them. CDR3 length: 17 residues.

This clone was found once. The gene calls are TRBV5-4 and TRBJ2-7; 9 positions agree with TRBD1. CDR3 length: 16 residues. Germline V gives CDR1 SGHNT, CDR2 YYREEE (reference sequence). J was trimmed by 4 bases and V by 5 bases; bases with no gene match: 13. The CDR3 DNA reads TGTGCCAGCAGACTTATGGGGACAGGGAGAACGTACGAGCAGTACTTC. Residues: CASRLMGTGRTYEQYF.

This chain joins TRBV19 and TRBJ2-7; D is tentatively TRBD1 or TRBD2 (5 bases each). Germline V gives CDR1 LNHDA, CDR2 SQIVND (reference sequence). The CDR3 covers 13 residues. The V and J ends lost 5 bases and 9 bases respectively, with 17 bases between them. CDR3 nucleotides: TGTGCCAGTAGTCCGGGGCAGGGCGCGGGGCAGTACTTC. It translates to CASSPGQGAGQYF.

The chain couples TRBV5-1 to TRBJ2-1, with D perhaps assigned TRBD1 or TRBD2 (5 bases each). The V end was cut by 7 bases, the J end by 2 bases, with 19 bases between. Per the germline V gene, CDR1 is SGHRS and CDR2 is YFSETQ. This CDR3 has 16 amino acids. DNA for the CDR3: TGCGCCAGCCACCCGCGGTCGGGACCGCCCTACAATGAGCAGTTCTTC. Protein: CASHPRSGPPYNEQFF.

The gene calls are TRBV6-5 and TRBJ2-5; D call uncertain. Trimming removed 5 bases at V and 5 bases at J, with 15 bases between. The CDR3 totals 14 residues. Germline CDR1 and CDR2: MNHEY and SVGAGI. CDR3 in DNA: TGTGCCAGCAGTGAAGTTTGGGGATGGGAGACCCAGTACTTC. This sequence encodes CASSEVWGWETQYF.

The V and J genes are TRBV30 and TRBJ1-2; a weak D match, TRBD1 (5 bases). CDR1 and CDR2 (germline): GTSNPN, SVGIG (reference sequence). Trimming removed 4 bases from V and 10 bases from J, with 19 bases in between. CDR3 size: 13 residues. CDR3 protein: CAWKRASMDTYTF. Written as DNA, the CDR3 is TGTGCCTGGAAGCGGGCATCAATGGACACCTACACCTTC.

The V and J genes are TRBV5-1 and TRBJ2-7, with 10 nucleotides matching TRBD2. Germline values: CDR1 SGHRS, CDR2 YFSETQ. Trimming at V came to 4 bases and at J to 3 bases, leaving 7 bases not matched to a gene. The CDR3 extends over 15 amino acids. CDR3 sequence (DNA): TGCGCCAGCAGCCCTAGCGGGAGTCCTCTCTACGAGCAGTACTTC. It encodes CASSPSGSPLYEQYF. Together with reference TRBV5-1 and TRBJ2-7, the CDR3 gives the full variable domain: KAGVTQTPRYLIKTRGQQVTLSCSPISGHRSVSWYQQTPGQGLQFLFEYFSETQRNKGNFPGRFSGRQFSNSRSEMNVSTLELGDSALYLCASSPSGSPLYEQYFGPGTRLTVT.

This chain links TRBV5-8 with TRBJ2-1; D not certain. CDR3 length equals 17 residues. Germline V gene lookup returns CDR1 SGHTS and CDR2 YDEGEE. V was trimmed by 4 bases and J by 5 bases, leaving 22 bases between them. As DNA, the CDR3 is TGTGCCAGCAGCCGAGGTTATGGAAACCGGATTCACAATGAGCAGTTCTTC. Translation gives CASSRGYGNRIHNEQFF.